The next 13 T cell receptor beta chains were all read from a single sample in a study of blood T cell repertoires in COVID-19. TCRdb's table, derived via immunoSEQ multiplex PCR, lists solely in-frame clones and lacks some. Here the sample spans 200,000 to 250,000 clones, 84% being singletons. The sequencing input was peripheral blood. These receptors were collected from a woman at least 80 years old with COVID-19, enrolled during active disease.

This clone was seen only a few times. This sequence joins TRBV29-1 and TRBJ2-2; possible D gene TRBD2, 6 bases. V lost 5 bases, J lost 0 bases, and 10 bases lay in between. The CDR3 is 14 residues long. Germline V gene data show CDR1 as SQVTM and CDR2 as ANQGSEA. CDR3: CSVSSGANTGELFF. The DNA for the CDR3 is TGCAGCGTTAGTAGCGGAGCGAACACCGGGGAGCTGTTTTTT.

This clone was observed once. The chain couples TRBV18 to TRBJ1-4; 8 nucleotides agree with TRBD1. The CDR3 consists of 17 residues. The ends lost 3 bases at V and 3 bases at J; junction bases unmatched: 9. Germline CDR1 KGHSH, CDR2 LQKENI. CDR3 region: CASSPSIDRGPNEKLFF. The DNA of the CDR3 is TGTGCCAGCTCACCTTCAATCGACAGGGGCCCTAATGAAAAACTGTTTTTT.

V and J are TRBV5-1 and TRBJ2-3; D uncertain. V dropped 3 bases and J dropped 0 bases, with 11 bases sitting between them. CDR1 and CDR2 (germline): SGHRS, YFSETQ. The CDR3 consists of 15 residues. Here the CDR3 reads CASSWARTSTDTQYF. In DNA, the CDR3 is TGCGCCAGCAGCTGGGCACGAACTAGCACAGATACGCAGTATTTT.

This clone turned up a few times. The chain couples TRBV5-1 to TRBJ1-2; 7 nucleotides align to TRBD1. V was clipped by 0 bases and J by 8 bases; unmatched bases: 7. Germline-derived CDR1 and CDR2 are SGHRS and YFSETQ. The length of the CDR3 is 14 residues. DNA of the CDR3: TGCGCCAGCAGCTTGGGGGCCCAGGGGGTAGGCTACACCTTC. This encodes CASSLGAQGVGYTF. The variable domain in full, completed from reference TRBV5-1 and TRBJ1-2, reads KAGVTQTPRYLIKTRGQQVTLSCSPISGHRSVSWYQQTPGQGLQFLFEYFSETQRNKGNFPGRFSGRQFSNSRSEMNVSTLELGDSALYLCASSLGAQGVGYTFGSGTRLTVV.

The J gene is TRBJ1-6, the V gene TRBV6-6; maybe TRBD1 (6 bases). The length of the CDR3 is 15 residues. Germline V gene lookup returns CDR1 MNHNY and CDR2 SVGAGI (reference sequence). Between the trimmed V and J ends, which lost 5 bases and 3 bases, there was a span of 11 bases. The CDR3 nucleotides are TGTGCCAGCAGTCCCCAGGGGATCTATAATTCACCCCTCCACTTT. It yields the protein CASSPQGIYNSPLHF.

This clone was observed a few times. The gene calls are TRBV20-1 and TRBJ2-1; 9 positions match TRBD2. The CDR3 length is 16 residues. J was trimmed by 1 base and V by 3 bases; bases with no gene match: 7. Germline lookup yields CDR1 DFQATT and CDR2 SNEGSKA (reference sequence). CDR3 region: CSASHSGSGSYNEQFF. The CDR3 nucleotides are TGCAGTGCTAGTCATAGCGGGAGTGGTTCCTACAATGAGCAGTTCTTC.

This chain joins TRBV27 and TRBJ1-2; D remains ambiguous. The V and J ends lost 5 bases and 7 bases respectively, with 11 bases between them. The CDR3 runs 12 residues. The germline V gene has CDR1 MNHEY and CDR2 SMNVEV (reference sequence). In DNA, the CDR3 is TGTGCCAGCAGTAACCTGCGGTCTGGCTACACCTTC. Its translation is CASSNLRSGYTF.

The rearrangement links TRBV9 to TRBJ2-1; TRBD2 matches at 7 bases. V gave up 3 bases and J gave up 4 bases; unmatched junction bases: 4. This CDR3 has 14 amino acids. CDR1 and CDR2 from the germline V gene are SGDLS and YYNGEE. CDR3 bases: TGTGCCAGCAGCGCTAGCGGAAATTACAATGAGCAGTTCTTC. Translated: CASSASGNYNEQFF.

The chain has TRBV2 and TRBJ2-3, with 12 bases lining up with TRBD2. Germline CDR1 is SNHLY and CDR2 is FYNNEI. The CDR3 sequence is 17 residues long. V dropped 4 bases and J dropped 5; count of bases not matched to a gene: 10. The CDR3 protein is CASSAKTSGSGRDTQYF. The CDR3 bases are TGTGCCAGCAGTGCGAAGACTAGCGGGAGTGGGAGAGATACGCAGTATTTT. The full variable domain, with the rest looked up from reference TRBV2 and TRBJ2-3, is EPEVTQTPSHQVTQMGQEVILRCVPISNHLYFYWYRQILGQKVEFLVSFYNNEISEKSEIFDDQFSVERPDGSNFTLKIRSTKLEDSAMYFCASSAKTSGSGRDTQYFGPGTRLTVL.

With respect to this clone: Other DNA sequences within the sample encode an identical CDR3. This chain links TRBV18 with TRBJ2-4, with D possibly matching TRBD2 (7 bases). V lost 0 bases and J lost 0, with 9 bases in between. Germline V gene sequence: CDR1 KGHSH, CDR2 LQKENI. This CDR3 spans 16 amino acids. The CDR3 here is CASSPPGGLAKNIQYF. Here the CDR3 DNA reads TGTGCCAGCTCACCACCGGGGGGGCTAGCCAAAAACATTCAGTACTTC.

The CDR3 DNA sequence: TGTGCCAGCAGCTTGGTCAGGGAGGATGAAAAACTGTTTTTT. Protein sequence: CASSLVREDEKLFF. J is TRBJ1-4 and V is TRBV5-5, with a tentative D call TRBD1 (5 bases). The CDR3 sequence is 14 residues long. Trimming took off 0 bases at V and 6 bases at J, with 9 bases between the two ends. CDR1 is SGHKS, CDR2 YYEKEE, per germline (reference sequence).

The count of this clone is one. The V gene is TRBV6-5, the J gene TRBJ1-2, with TRBD1 as a possible D gene (5 bases). Deletions cut 5 bases from V and 5 bases from J, with 12 bases between. Per germline, CDR1 MNHEY and CDR2 SVGAGI. This CDR3 is built from 13 residues. CDR3 amino acids: CASSRREEYGYTF. DNA of the CDR3: TGTGCCAGCAGTCGCAGGGAGGAATATGGCTACACCTTC.

This chain joins TRBV5-6 and TRBJ1-2, with a possible D match to TRBD1 (6 bases). Per germline, CDR1 SGHDT and CDR2 YYEEEE. The CDR3 is 13 amino acids. With 3 bases removed from V and 8 bases from J, the gap between germline ends came to 14 bases. The CDR3 nucleotides are TGTGCCAGCAGCTCCACCAGCAGGGGAGGCTACACCTTC. Encoded protein: CASSSTSRGGYTF. Combining the CDR3 with reference TRBV5-6 and TRBJ1-2 gives the whole variable domain DAGVTQSPTHLIKTRGQQVTLRCSPKSGHDTVSWYQQALGQGPQFIFQYYEEEERQRGNFPDRFSGHQFPNYSSELNVNALLLGDSALYLCASSSTSRGGYTFGSGTRLTVV.